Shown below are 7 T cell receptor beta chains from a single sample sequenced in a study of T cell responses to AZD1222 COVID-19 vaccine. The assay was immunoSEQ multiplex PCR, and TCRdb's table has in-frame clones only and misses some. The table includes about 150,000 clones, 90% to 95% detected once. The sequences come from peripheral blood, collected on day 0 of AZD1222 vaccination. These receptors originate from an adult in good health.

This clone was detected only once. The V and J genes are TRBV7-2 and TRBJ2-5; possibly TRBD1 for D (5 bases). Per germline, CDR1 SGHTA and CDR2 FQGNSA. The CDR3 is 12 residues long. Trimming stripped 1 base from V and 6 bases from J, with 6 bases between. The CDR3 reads CASSLEGKTQYF. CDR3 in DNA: TGTGCCAGCAGCTTAGAGGGGAAGACCCAGTACTTC.

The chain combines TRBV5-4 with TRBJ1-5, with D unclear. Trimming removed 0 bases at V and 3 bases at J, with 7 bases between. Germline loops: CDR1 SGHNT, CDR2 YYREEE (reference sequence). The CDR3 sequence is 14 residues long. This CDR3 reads CASSLGGPNQPQHF. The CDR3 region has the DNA TGTGCCAGCAGCTTGGGGGGTCCCAATCAGCCCCAGCATTTT.

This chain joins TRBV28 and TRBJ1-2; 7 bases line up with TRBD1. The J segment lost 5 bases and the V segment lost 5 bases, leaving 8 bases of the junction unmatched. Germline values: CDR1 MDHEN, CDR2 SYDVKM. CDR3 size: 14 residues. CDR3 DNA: TGTGCCAGCAGTCCCTTGACAGGGATGTATGGCTACACCTTC. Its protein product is CASSPLTGMYGYTF.

The CDR3 loop reads CASSPTYDEQYF. The CDR3 DNA reads as TGTGCCAGCTCACCAACTTACGACGAGCAGTACTTC. The chain carries TRBV18 and TRBJ2-7; no firm D call. The germline CDR1 and CDR2 sequences are KGHSH and LQKENI. The CDR3 length is 12 residues. The V end lost 2 bases, the J end lost 5 bases, and 7 bases lay between the germline ends.

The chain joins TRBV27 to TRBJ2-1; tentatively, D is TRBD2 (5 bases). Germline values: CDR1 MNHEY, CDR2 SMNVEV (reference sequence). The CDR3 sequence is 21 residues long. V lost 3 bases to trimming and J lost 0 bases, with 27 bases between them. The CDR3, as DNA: TGTGCCAGCAGTTTGGGCCGTGAGGGCCCCTCTTCAAGGAGCTCCTACAATGAGCAGTTCTTC. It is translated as CASSLGREGPSSRSSYNEQFF.

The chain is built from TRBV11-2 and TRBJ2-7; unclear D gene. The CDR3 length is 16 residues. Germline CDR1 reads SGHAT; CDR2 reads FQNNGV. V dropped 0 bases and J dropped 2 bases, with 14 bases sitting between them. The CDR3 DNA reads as TGTGCCAGCAGCTTAGAGGTGGCCCTCGGTACCTACGAGCAGTACTTC. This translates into CASSLEVALGTYEQYF. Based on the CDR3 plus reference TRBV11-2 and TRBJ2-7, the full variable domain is EAGVAQSPRYKIIEKRQSVAFWCNPISGHATLYWYQQILGQGPKLLIQFQNNGVVDDSQLPKDRFSAERLKGVDSTLKIQPAKLEDSAVYLCASSLEVALGTYEQYFGPGTRLTVT.

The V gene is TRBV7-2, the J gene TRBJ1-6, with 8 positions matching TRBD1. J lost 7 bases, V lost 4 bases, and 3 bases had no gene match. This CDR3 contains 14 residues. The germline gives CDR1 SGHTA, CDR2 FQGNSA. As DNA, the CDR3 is TGTGCCAGCAGCTCACAGGGGGGGAATTCACCCCTCCACTTT. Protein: CASSSQGGNSPLHF.